The clone carrying this T cell receptor (beta chain) was observed at least ten times. The antigen remains unidentified. The entry originates in a study of CD8 T cells in ankylosing spondylitis. Findings and caveats of the study: Clones tied to disease were said to be significantly enriched in matched ankylosing spondylitis synovial fluid.

Trimming removed 9 bases at V and 16 bases at J, with 19 bases between. The CDR3 loop spans 11 amino acids. TCRdb independently ran MiXCR on the 5' RACE reads; one entry per CDR3 protein. The sample includes 150,000 to 200,000 distinct CDR3 sequences, roughly 18% of them seen just once. The specimen was blood, either unsorted or a sorted T cell fraction (not recorded which). The receptor's source is a male donor aged 10-29 years with ankylosing spondylitis or in good health (not recorded which). The chain employs TRBV12-3 or TRBV12-4 and TRBJ2-1, with D unresolved. The CDR3 coding sequence is TGTGCCAGTGGGTCCGGCTTGCTTTCCTTCTTC. Encoded protein: CASGSGLLSFF.